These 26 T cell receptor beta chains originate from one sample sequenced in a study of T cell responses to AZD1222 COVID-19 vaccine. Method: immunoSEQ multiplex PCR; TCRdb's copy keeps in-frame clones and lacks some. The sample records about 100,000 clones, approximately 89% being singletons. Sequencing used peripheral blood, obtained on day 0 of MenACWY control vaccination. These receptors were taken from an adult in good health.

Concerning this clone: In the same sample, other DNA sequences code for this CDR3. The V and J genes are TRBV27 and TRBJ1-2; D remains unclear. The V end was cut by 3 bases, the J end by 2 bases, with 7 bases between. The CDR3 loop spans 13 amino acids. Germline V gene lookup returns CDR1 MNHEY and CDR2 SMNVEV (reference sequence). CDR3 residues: CASSFFGNYGYTF. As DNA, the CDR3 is TGTGCCAGCAGTTTCTTCGGAAACTATGGCTACACCTTC.

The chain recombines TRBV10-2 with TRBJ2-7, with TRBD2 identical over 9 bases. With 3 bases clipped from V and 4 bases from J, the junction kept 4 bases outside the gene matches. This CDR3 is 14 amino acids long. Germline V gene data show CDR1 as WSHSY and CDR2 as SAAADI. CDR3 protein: CASSEAGGRYEQYF. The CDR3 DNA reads TGCGCCAGCAGTGAAGCGGGGGGAAGATACGAGCAGTACTTC.

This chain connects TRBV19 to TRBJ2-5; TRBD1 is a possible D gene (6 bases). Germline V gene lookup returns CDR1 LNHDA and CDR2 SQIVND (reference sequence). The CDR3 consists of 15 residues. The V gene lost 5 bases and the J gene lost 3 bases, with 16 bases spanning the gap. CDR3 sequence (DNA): TGTGCCAGTAGTTTCAGGGGAAGCGGAAAAGAGACCCAGTACTTC. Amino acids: CASSFRGSGKETQYF.

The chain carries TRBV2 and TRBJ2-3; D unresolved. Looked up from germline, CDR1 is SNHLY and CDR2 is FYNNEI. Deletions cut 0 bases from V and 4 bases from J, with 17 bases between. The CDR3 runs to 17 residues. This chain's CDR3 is CASSEARGLQKADTQYF. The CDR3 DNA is TGTGCCAGCAGTGAAGCCCGCGGTCTACAAAAGGCAGATACGCAGTATTTT.

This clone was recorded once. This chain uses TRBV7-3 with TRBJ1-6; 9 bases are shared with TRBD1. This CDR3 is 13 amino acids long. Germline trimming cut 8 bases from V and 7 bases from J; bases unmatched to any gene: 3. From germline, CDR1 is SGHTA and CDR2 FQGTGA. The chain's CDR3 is CASAGTGNSPLHF. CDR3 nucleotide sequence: TGTGCCAGCGCCGGGACAGGGAATTCACCCCTCCACTTT.

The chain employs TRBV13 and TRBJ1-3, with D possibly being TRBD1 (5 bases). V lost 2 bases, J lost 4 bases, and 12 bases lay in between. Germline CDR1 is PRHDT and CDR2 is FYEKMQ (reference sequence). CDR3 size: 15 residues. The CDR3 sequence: CASSLLGVPGNTIYF. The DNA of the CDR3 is TGTGCCAGCAGCTTACTGGGGGTCCCCGGAAACACCATATATTTT.

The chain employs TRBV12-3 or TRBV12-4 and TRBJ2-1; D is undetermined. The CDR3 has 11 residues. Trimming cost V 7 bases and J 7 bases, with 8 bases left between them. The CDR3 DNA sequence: TGTGCCAGCACCTCGGTAAATGAGCAGTTCTTC. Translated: CASTSVNEQFF.

The CDR3 loop reads CASSHPTWGNYNNEQFF. In DNA, the CDR3 is TGTGCCAGCAGTCACCCGACTTGGGGGAATTACAACAATGAGCAGTTCTTC. The rearrangement links TRBV6-2 or TRBV6-3 to TRBJ2-1; the D gene could be TRBD1 or TRBD2 (5 bases each). The germline V gene has CDR1 MNHEY and CDR2 SVGEGT. Trimming pared 5 bases from V and 5 bases from J, leaving 22 bases between. The CDR3 sequence is 17 residues long.

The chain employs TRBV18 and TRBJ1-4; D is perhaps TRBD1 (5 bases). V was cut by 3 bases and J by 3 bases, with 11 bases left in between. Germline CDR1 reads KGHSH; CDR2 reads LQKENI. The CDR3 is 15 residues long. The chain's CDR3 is CASSPDTAANEKLFF. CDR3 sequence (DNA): TGTGCCAGCTCACCGGACACCGCGGCTAATGAAAAACTGTTTTTT.

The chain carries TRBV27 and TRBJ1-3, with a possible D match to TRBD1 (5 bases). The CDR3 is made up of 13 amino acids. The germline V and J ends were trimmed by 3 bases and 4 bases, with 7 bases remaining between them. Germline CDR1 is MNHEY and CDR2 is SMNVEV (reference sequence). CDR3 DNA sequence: TGTGCCAGCAGTTTTGACAGCGGAAACACCATATATTTT. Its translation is CASSFDSGNTIYF.

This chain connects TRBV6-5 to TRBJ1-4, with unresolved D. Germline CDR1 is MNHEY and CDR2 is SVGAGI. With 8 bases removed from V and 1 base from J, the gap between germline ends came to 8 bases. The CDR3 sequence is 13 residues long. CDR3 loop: CASRGLTNEKLFF. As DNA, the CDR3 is TGTGCCAGCCGAGGGTTAACTAATGAAAAACTGTTTTTT.

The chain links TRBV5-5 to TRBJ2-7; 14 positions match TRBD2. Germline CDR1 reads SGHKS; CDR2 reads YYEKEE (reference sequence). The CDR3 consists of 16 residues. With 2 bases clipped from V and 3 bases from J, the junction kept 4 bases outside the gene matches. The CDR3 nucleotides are TGTGCCAGCAGCTTTGGACTAGCGGGGGGTGTCTACGAGCAGTACTTC. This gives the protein CASSFGLAGGVYEQYF.

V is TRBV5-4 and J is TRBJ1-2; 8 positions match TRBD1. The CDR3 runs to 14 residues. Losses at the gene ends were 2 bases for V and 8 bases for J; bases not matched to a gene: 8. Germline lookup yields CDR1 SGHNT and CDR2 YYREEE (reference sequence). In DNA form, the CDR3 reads TGTGCCAGCAGCTTCCAGGGGGCGCCGGGCGGCTACACCTTC. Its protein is CASSFQGAPGGYTF. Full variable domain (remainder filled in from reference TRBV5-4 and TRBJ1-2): ETGVTQSPTHLIKTRGQQVTLRCSSQSGHNTVSWYQQALGQGPQFIFQYYREEENGRGNFPPRFSGLQFPNYSSELNVNALELDDSALYLCASSFQGAPGGYTFGSGTRLTVV.

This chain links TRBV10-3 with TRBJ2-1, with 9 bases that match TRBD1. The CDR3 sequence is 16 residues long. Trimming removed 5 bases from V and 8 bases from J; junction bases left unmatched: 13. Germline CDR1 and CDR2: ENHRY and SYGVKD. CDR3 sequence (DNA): TGTGCCATCAGTAAGGGGGGGACAGGGTACGTCGATGAGCAGTTCTTC. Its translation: CAISKGGTGYVDEQFF.

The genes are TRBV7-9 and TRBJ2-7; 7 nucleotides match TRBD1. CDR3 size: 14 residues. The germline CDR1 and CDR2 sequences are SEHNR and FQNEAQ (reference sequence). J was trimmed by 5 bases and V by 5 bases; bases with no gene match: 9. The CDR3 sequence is CASSPTGTADEQYF. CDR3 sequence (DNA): TGTGCCAGCAGCCCGACGGGGACAGCCGACGAGCAGTACTTC.

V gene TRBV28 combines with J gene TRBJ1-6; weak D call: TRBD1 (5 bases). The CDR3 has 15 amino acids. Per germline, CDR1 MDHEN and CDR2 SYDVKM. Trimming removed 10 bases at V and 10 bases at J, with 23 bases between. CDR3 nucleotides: TGTGCCACCGATCCTGGGGCAGGCCCTGGGTCACCCCTCCACTTT. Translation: CATDPGAGPGSPLHF.

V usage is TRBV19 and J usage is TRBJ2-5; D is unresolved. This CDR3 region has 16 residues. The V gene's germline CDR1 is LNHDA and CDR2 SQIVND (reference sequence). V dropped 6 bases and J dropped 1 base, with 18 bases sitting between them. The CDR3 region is CASSRKAPSVQETQYF. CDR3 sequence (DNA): TGTGCCAGTAGCCGAAAGGCCCCCTCGGTCCAAGAGACCCAGTACTTC.

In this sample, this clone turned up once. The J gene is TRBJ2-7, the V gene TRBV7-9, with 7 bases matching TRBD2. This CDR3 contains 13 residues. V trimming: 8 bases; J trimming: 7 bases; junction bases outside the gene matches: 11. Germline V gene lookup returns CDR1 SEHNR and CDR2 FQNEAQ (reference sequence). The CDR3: CASGWGGTGEQYF. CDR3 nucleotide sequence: TGTGCCAGCGGCTGGGGGGGGACGGGAGAGCAGTACTTC.

The CDR3 DNA sequence: TGTGCCAGCAGCTCATTCTATACACGGACAGGGGGCGAGGGAGGTGAGACCCAGTACTTC. Protein sequence: CASSSFYTRTGGEGGETQYF. The chain uses TRBV5-4 and TRBJ2-5; 11 positions agree with TRBD1. Per the germline V gene, CDR1 is SGHNT and CDR2 is YYREEE (reference sequence). V lost 3 bases to trimming and J lost 5 bases; unmatched junction nucleotides: 21. CDR3 length: 20 amino acids. The variable domain in full, completed from reference TRBV5-4 and TRBJ2-5, reads ETGVTQSPTHLIKTRGQQVTLRCSSQSGHNTVSWYQQALGQGPQFIFQYYREEENGRGNFPPRFSGLQFPNYSSELNVNALELDDSALYLCASSSFYTRTGGEGGETQYFGPGTRLLVL.

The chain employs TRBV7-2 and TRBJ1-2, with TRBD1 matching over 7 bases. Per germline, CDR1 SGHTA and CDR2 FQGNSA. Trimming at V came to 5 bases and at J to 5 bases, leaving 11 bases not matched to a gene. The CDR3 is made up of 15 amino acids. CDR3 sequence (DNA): TGTGCCAGCAGCCCTACGGAGGGGGCGGGTTATGGCTACACCTTC. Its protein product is CASSPTEGAGYGYTF.

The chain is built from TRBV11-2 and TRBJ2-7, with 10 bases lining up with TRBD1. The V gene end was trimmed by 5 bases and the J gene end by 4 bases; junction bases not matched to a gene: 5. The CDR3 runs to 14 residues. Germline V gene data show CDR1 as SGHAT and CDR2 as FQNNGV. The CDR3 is CASSQRTGGYEQYF. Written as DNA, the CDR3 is TGTGCCAGCAGCCAACGGACAGGGGGGTACGAGCAGTACTTC.

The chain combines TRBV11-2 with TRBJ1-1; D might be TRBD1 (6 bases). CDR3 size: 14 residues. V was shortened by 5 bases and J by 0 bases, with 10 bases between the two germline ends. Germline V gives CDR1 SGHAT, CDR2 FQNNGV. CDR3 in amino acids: CASSLTGVNTEAFF. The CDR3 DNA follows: TGTGCCAGCAGCCTGACAGGCGTGAACACTGAAGCTTTCTTT.

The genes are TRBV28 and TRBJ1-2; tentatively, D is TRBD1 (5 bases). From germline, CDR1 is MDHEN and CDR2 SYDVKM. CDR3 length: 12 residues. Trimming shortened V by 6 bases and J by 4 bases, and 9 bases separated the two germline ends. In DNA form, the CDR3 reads TGTGCCAGCAGCGTAAGGGGCTATGGCTACACCTTC. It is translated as CASSVRGYGYTF.

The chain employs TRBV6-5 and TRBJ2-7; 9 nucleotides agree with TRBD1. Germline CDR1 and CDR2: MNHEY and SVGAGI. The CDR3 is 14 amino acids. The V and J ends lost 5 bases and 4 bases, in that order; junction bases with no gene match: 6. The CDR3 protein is CASSPGQGNYEQYF. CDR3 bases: TGTGCCAGCAGTCCGGGACAGGGAAATTACGAGCAGTACTTC.

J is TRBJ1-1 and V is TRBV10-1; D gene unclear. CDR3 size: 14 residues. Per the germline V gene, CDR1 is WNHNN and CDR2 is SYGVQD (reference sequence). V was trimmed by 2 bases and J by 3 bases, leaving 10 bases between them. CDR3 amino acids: CASSETTQYTEAFF. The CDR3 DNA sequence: TGCGCCAGCAGTGAGACGACTCAGTACACTGAAGCTTTCTTT.

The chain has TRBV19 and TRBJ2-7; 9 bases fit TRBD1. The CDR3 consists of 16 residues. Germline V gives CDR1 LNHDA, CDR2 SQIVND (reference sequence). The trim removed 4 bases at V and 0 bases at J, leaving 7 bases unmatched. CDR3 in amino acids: CASSTRQGVNSYEQYF. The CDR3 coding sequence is TGTGCCAGTAGTACCCGACAGGGGGTTAACTCCTACGAGCAGTACTTC.